The T cell receptor (beta chain) described here comes from a study of T cells of healthy individuals. CDR1 is DFQATT, CDR2 SNEGSKA, per germline (reference sequence). J was trimmed by 4 bases and V by 3 bases; bases with no gene match: 10. This CDR3 is 15 amino acids long. Only a few counts were recorded for this clonotype. TCRdb called the 5' RACE reads again in MiXCR, with one record for every CDR3 protein. The sample records 95,000 to 100,000 distinct CDR3 sequences, roughly 15% being singletons. This chain connects TRBV20-1 to TRBJ2-7; 9 bases agree with TRBD1. The clonotype comes from a human donor in good health. This CDR3 reads CSARLAGQGVYEQYF. The CDR3 DNA is TGCAGTGCTAGGTTGGCGGGACAGGGCGTATACGAGCAGTACTTC.